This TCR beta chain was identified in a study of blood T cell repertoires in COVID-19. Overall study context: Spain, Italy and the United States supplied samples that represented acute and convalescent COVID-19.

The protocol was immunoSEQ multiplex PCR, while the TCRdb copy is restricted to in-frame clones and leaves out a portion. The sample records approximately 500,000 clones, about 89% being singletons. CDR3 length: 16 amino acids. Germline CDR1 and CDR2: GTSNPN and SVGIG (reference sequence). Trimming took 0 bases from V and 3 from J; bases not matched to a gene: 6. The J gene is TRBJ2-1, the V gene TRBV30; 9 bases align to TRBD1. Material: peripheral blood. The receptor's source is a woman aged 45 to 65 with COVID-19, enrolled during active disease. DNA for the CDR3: TGTGCCTGGAGTGTACAGGGGGCTCCGATCTACAATGAGCAGTTCTTC. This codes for CAWSVQGAPIYNEQFF.